A few counts support the clone carrying this T cell receptor (beta chain). Its antigen remains unknown. Germline-derived CDR1 and CDR2 are ENHRY and SYGVKD. V lost 5 bases and J lost 3; bases outside the gene matches: 9. The CDR3 sequence is 15 residues long. These data come from a study of response to subunit inactivated influenza vaccine. Findings of the study overall: Authors suggested each seasonal flu vaccination may recruit only limited numbers of new T cells.

TCRdb passed the RT-PCR reads through MiXCR, listing each CDR3 protein once. Of approximately 530,000 distinct CDR3 sequences in the sample, 6% to 9% are singletons; the top ten hold over 10%. This receptor was identified in a man in his fifties or sixties who received an inactivated influenza vaccine. The chain carries TRBV10-3 and TRBJ2-5, with 7 bases lining up with TRBD1. This sample comprised PBMCs from blood, obtained roughly 24 months after vaccination. The CDR3 sequence: CAISLAGTAEETQYF. The DNA for the CDR3 is TGTGCCATCAGTCTCGCCGGGACAGCCGAAGAGACCCAGTACTTC.